Listed below are T cell receptor beta chains from one sample, sequenced in a study of T cell responses to AZD1222 COVID-19 vaccine. The table came from immunoSEQ multiplex PCR; TCRdb's copy has only in-frame clones and leaves some out. The sample has roughly 160,000 clones; about 89% are singletons. This specimen was peripheral blood, taken on day 0 of AZD1222 vaccination. These TCRs come from an adult in good health. The CDR3 runs from the conserved cysteine through the conserved F or W. The D gene is left open where the match is weak. Not all rows give a size; the values are once, few, many and, for expanded clones, a class.

J,V,size,D,CDR3,DNA
TRBJ1-6,TRBV9,-,-,CASSVGSSYNSPLHF,TGTGCCAGCAGCGTAGGCAGCTCCTATAATTCACCCCTCCACTTT
TRBJ1-1,TRBV28,-,-,CASSPRLGWTEAFF,TGTGCCAGCAGTCCCCGATTGGGTTGGACTGAAGCTTTCTTT
TRBJ2-6,TRBV11-2,-,-,CASSHRRTGANVLTF,TGTGCCAGCAGCCACCGACGGACTGGGGCCAACGTCCTGACTTTC
TRBJ2-2,TRBV2,-,-,CASSGGKALTGELFF,TGTGCCAGCAGCGGGGGTAAAGCCCTCACCGGGGAGCTGTTTTTT
TRBJ2-7,TRBV2,-,-,CASSTRDGEYF,TGTGCCAGCAGTACCCGGGACGGCGAGTACTTC
TRBJ1-2,TRBV6-1,-,-,CASSEVARAPSSYGYTF,TGTGCCAGCAGTGAGGTCGCCAGGGCCCCTTCATCGTATGGCTACACCTTC
TRBJ2-1,TRBV6-6,-,TRBD2,CASCGGAFMYEQFF,TGTGCCAGTTGCGGGGGGGCTTTCATGTATGAGCAGTTCTTC
TRBJ1-2,TRBV29-1,once,-,CSDRFIANYGYTF,TGCAGTGACCGATTTATAGCTAACTATGGCTACACCTTC
TRBJ2-1,TRBV11-2,-,TRBD2,CASSPASGGIGSYNEQFF,TGTGCCAGCAGCCCGGCTAGCGGGGGAATTGGATCCTACAATGAGCAGTTCTTC
TRBJ1-1,TRBV3-1/TRBV3-2,-,-,CASSQDFSNTEAFF,TGTGCCAGCAGCCAAGATTTCTCGAACACTGAAGCTTTCTTT
TRBJ1-2,TRBV7-9,-,-,CASSLGSGAPYGYTF,TGTGCCAGCAGCTTAGGTTCAGGGGCCCCCTATGGCTACACCTTC
TRBJ1-2,TRBV6-6,-,-,CASSYIPGDNYGYTF,TGTGCCAGCAGTTACATTCCAGGGGATAACTATGGCTACACCTTC
TRBJ2-5,TRBV5-5,-,TRBD1,CASSHGTGEIQTQYF,TGTGCCAGCAGCCATGGGACAGGGGAGATTCAGACCCAGTACTTC
TRBJ1-4,TRBV9,-,-,CASSGRGLDNEKLFF,TGTGCCAGCAGCGGCAGAGGGTTGGATAATGAAAAACTGTTTTTT
TRBJ1-2,TRBV10-3,-,TRBD1,CAISGTGALNYGYTF,TGTGCCATCAGCGGGACAGGGGCCCTTAACTATGGCTACACCTTC
TRBJ2-7,TRBV4-1,once,-,CASSQETVLSYEQYF,TGCGCCAGCAGCCAAGAGACCGTCCTCTCCTACGAGCAGTACTTC
TRBJ2-2,TRBV12-3/TRBV12-4,-,-,CASSFKGSGELFF,TGTGCCAGCAGTTTTAAAGGTTCCGGGGAGCTGTTTTTT
TRBJ2-2,TRBV27,-,TRBD2,CASSLSEGSGITGELFF,TGTGCCAGCAGTTTATCGGAGGGTAGCGGGATCACCGGGGAGCTGTTTTTT
TRBJ2-3,TRBV5-4,-,-,CASSSGGGTDTQYF,TGTGCCAGCAGCTCGGGCGGGGGCACAGATACGCAGTATTTT
TRBJ1-1,TRBV6-5,-,-,CASSPFRDTEAFF,TGTGCCAGCAGTCCGTTCCGGGACACTGAAGCTTTCTTT
TRBJ1-5,TRBV5-6,-,TRBD1,CASRDRGKGNQPQHF,TGTGCCAGCAGGGACAGGGGGAAGGGCAATCAGCCCCAGCATTTT
TRBJ1-1,TRBV4-2,-,-,CASSQDGGRTEAFF,TGTGCCAGCAGCCAAGACGGGGGAAGGACTGAAGCTTTCTTT
TRBJ1-1,TRBV20-1,-,-,CSALPYTEAFF,TGCAGTGCCCTCCCCTACACTGAAGCTTTCTTT
TRBJ1-3,TRBV24-1,-,-,CATSVRVGGSGNTIYF,TGTGCCACCAGTGTCAGGGTGGGGGGTTCTGGAAACACCATATATTTT
TRBJ1-1,TRBV25-1,-,TRBD1,CASSEAGTGKTEAFF,TGTGCCAGCAGCGAGGCCGGGACAGGGAAGACTGAAGCTTTCTTT
TRBJ2-7,TRBV5-5,few,-,CASSVGGLAAEYF,TGTGCCAGCAGCGTGGGGGGTTTGGCCGCCGAGTACTTC
TRBJ2-7,TRBV27,once,TRBD2,CASRGGHNYEQYF,TGTGCCAGCCGGGGGGGACATAACTACGAGCAGTACTTC
TRBJ2-7,TRBV5-4,-,TRBD2,CASSTTSGGTGEQYF,TGTGCCAGCAGCACGACTAGCGGGGGCACCGGGGAGCAGTACTTC
TRBJ2-7,TRBV5-1,-,-,CATSRGSGTSYEQYF,TGCGCCACCTCCCGGGGCTCGGGAACCTCCTACGAGCAGTACTTC
TRBJ2-3,TRBV10-1,-,-,CASSLVPADTQYF,TGCGCCAGCAGTTTGGTACCTGCAGATACGCAGTATTTT
TRBJ2-1,TRBV7-5,-,-,CARSPFGLTSLFNEQFF,TGTGCCAGAAGCCCCTTCGGACTCACAAGTCTATTCAATGAGCAGTTCTTC
TRBJ2-1,TRBV28,once,-,CASSLSGNEQFF,TGTGCCAGCAGTTTATCCGGGAATGAGCAGTTCTTC
TRBJ1-5,TRBV6-2/TRBV6-3,-,-,CASSYRSASNQPQHF,TGTGCCAGCAGTTACAGGTCTGCCAGCAATCAGCCCCAGCATTTT
TRBJ1-1,TRBV20-1,once,-,CSASLLRGALLGTEAFF,TGCAGTGCTAGTCTTTTAAGGGGGGCTCTACTGGGCACTGAAGCTTTCTTT
TRBJ1-1,TRBV6-5,-,-,CASRPTRIGEAFF,TGTGCCAGCAGGCCGACCCGGATTGGTGAAGCTTTCTTT
TRBJ2-1,TRBV27,-,-,CASSFSGLREQFF,TGTGCCAGCAGTTTTTCTGGGCTTCGGGAGCAGTTCTTC
TRBJ1-1,TRBV10-1,-,-,CASSESIGGGTEAFF,TGCGCCAGCAGTGAGTCGATTGGGGGGGGTACTGAAGCTTTCTTT
TRBJ1-3,TRBV30,few,-,CAWSAVFSGNTIYF,TGTGCCTGGAGTGCAGTCTTCTCTGGAAACACCATATATTTT
TRBJ2-4,TRBV19,-,TRBD1,CASSIEGGAAKNIQYF,TGTGCCAGTAGTATTGAAGGGGGCGCCGCCAAAAACATTCAGTACTTC
TRBJ2-2,TRBV7-2,-,TRBD1,CASSLGQGAVWELFF,TGTGCCAGCAGCTTGGGACAGGGGGCTGTATGGGAGCTGTTTTTT
TRBJ1-2,TRBV4-1,few,-,CASSQDVGYYGYTF,TGCGCCAGCAGCCAAGATGTCGGGTACTATGGCTACACCTTC
TRBJ2-7,TRBV19,once,TRBD2,CASPSSGGRYEQYF,TGTGCCAGTCCCTCTAGCGGGGGCAGGTACGAGCAGTACTTC
TRBJ2-7,TRBV30,-,-,CAWSRTAYEQYF,TGTGCCTGGAGTCGGACAGCCTACGAGCAGTACTTC
TRBJ2-3,TRBV14,-,-,CASSQPGLTTDTQYF,TGTGCCAGCAGCCAACCGGGACTTACCACAGATACGCAGTATTTT
TRBJ2-7,TRBV29-1,-,-,CSGSLGSSYEQYF,TGCAGCGGTAGTTTGGGGAGCTCCTACGAGCAGTACTTC
TRBJ2-3,TRBV7-9,-,TRBD2,CASNGWTSGYQDTQYF,TGTGCCAGCAACGGATGGACTAGCGGCTACCAAGATACGCAGTATTTT
TRBJ1-4,TRBV4-1,-,-,CASSQEQGLTNEKLFF,TGCGCCAGCAGCCAAGAACAGGGTCTCACTAATGAAAAACTGTTTTTT
TRBJ2-7,TRBV12-1,-,-,CASSFDRPAGIVYEQYF,TGTGCCAGCAGCTTTGACCGGCCGGCGGGGATCGTCTACGAGCAGTACTTC